This T cell receptor beta chain was retrieved from a study of shared clonotypes between healthy human individuals. The germline V gene encodes CDR1 MNHEY and CDR2 SVGAGI. The CDR3 has 14 amino acids. Trimming stripped 0 bases from V and 5 bases from J, with 7 bases between. Unsorted PBMC replicate PCRs drew on 300 ng DNA, representing tens of thousands of T cell genomes. Generated by immunoSEQ multiplex PCR, the TCRdb table keeps only in-frame clones and is missing some. Found here are about half a million clones, 79% of them singletons; the top ten hold around 12%. The sample holds a few counts of this clone. Donors, without exception, were Caucasian adults residing in Nashville, Tennessee.

The rearrangement joins TRBV6-5 to TRBJ2-2; weak D call: TRBD1 (5 bases). This sequence was found in a middle-aged woman in good health. Some clones in this sample may be carry-over from other donors' samples. Sequencing was carried out using PBMCs. The CDR3 reads CASSYSQGTGELFF. CDR3 in DNA: TGTGCCAGCAGTTACTCCCAGGGAACCGGGGAGCTGTTTTTT.